Below, one TCR beta chain is given with its context. What antigen it recognizes has not been identified. Base qualities were left out, and no much larger clone turns up one base away. The CDR3 regions of human TCRbeta chains were analyzed by immunosequencing. The paper's data handling went like this. Repertoire TCRs were checked for matches against a reference library of SARS-CoV-2-specific TCRs that had been generated using the MIRA antigen-specificity platform. Breadth meant the fraction of unique TCRs that were SARS-CoV-2-associated, whereas depth meant the fraction of total T cells that were SARS-CoV-2-associated. Using the MIRA data, each spike-specific TCR was mapped to the spike region that the TCR reacts to and placed in a CD4 or CD8 class. Log10-transformed breadth and depth values were compared by one-way ANOVA with Sidak's multiple comparisons tests. TCRdb took over this immuneACCESS table, retaining in-frame rearrangements with V and J assigned. Such tables are incomplete; in checked studies, under half of the missing clones stem from an unresolved V gene, and the remainder is unexplained. D and trimming were read from the DNA, whereas the V and J calls and clone size are those reported in that table. The sample table holds approximately 130,000 clones, of which 80% to 95% were seen once. Together, the top ten hold about 3% of the sample.

This entry belongs to a study of T cell responses to AZD1222 COVID-19 vaccine (dated by TCRdb to 2020 to 2023). Some background on the complete study: AZD1222 recipients whose second dose came at about 4 weeks and those whose second dose came at about 12 weeks were combined into one group, since spike-specific TCR depth and breadth did not differ between the two schedules. A total of about 230 trial participants underwent TCR sequencing, of whom about 210 received two doses of AZD1222 and about 26 received two doses of the MenACWY control vaccine. Enrollment into the trials was organized by age into subgroups of 18-55, 56-69 and 70-plus years, and those subgroups contained about 160, 30 and 59 TCR-sequenced participants, respectively.

The full study reports these points: After two AZD1222 doses, spike-specific TCR breadth and depth were significantly higher than at day 0 and than in MenACWY recipients. Conclusions about previously exposed vaccinees are limited, since just five to seven AZD1222 recipients were seropositive for SARS-CoV-2 at baseline. Participants were mostly white British and included more females than males, and it was suggested by the authors that clonal diversity may have been underestimated. In the small 56-69-year group, the increase in depth fell short of significance, most likely because of low power. Vaccine-associated CD4 TCRs spanned the whole spike protein, with dominant responses in regions 160-218 and 743-854. No day 14 peak-response samples were available, so repertoires were characterized only after the peak T cell response. Reportedly, almost half of the unique spike-specific TCRs recognized epitopes lying outside the regions that are mutated in the B.1.351 and B.1.1.7 variants.

The label giving this sample's time point can be read as: baseline before first vaccination. Vaccinee samples were obtained from the UK trials COV001 and COV002, which included a single-blind randomized controlled phase 2/3 trial of AZD1222 (ChAdOx1 nCoV-19) in healthy adults. For TCRbeta chain sequencing, PBMC samples were collected from trial participants at day 0 and at day 28 after the second dose. This specimen consisted of peripheral blood, obtained on day 0 of AZD1222 vaccination. The sequence was collected from an adult in good health.

The CDR3 region has the sequence CASSLGRNTEAFF. The DNA reads as follows: TGTGCCAGCAGCTTAGGAAGGAACACTGAAGCTTTCTTT. The receptor chain draws on TRBV7-9 and TRBJ1-1; no D segment can be confidently identified. The germline V gene encodes CDR1 SEHNR and CDR2 FQNEAQ (reference sequence). The CDR3 holds 13 amino acids from the cysteine to the phenylalanine. Only CDR3 DNA is held: 39 bases, read in frame from base 1. Cut back by 1 base and 1 base, the V and J ends lie 4 bases apart.